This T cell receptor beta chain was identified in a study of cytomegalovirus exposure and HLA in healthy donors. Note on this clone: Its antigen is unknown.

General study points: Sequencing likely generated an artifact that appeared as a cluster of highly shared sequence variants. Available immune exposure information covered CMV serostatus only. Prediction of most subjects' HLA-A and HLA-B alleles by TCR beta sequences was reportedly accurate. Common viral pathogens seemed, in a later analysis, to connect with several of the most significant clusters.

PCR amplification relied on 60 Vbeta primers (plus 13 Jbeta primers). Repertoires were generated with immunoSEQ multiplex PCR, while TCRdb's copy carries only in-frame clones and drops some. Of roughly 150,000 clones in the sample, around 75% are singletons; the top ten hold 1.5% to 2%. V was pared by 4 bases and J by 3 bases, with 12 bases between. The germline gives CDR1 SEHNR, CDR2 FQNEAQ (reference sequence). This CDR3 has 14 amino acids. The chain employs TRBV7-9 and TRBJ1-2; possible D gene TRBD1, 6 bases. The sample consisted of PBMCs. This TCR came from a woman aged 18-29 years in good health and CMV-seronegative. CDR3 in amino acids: CASSWDIPDYGYTF. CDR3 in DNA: TGTGCCAGCAGCTGGGACATTCCGGACTATGGCTACACCTTC.